The TCR beta chain described here comes from a study of PD-L1 blockade in urothelial cancer. Study-wide background: Earlier, patients had received 0 to 3 chemotherapy regimens. Researchers found blood samples held a median of 141,255 T cells.

CDR1 is MNHEY, CDR2 SVGAGI, per germline. The CDR3 covers 14 residues. Trimming took 5 bases from V and 7 from J, leaving 14 bases between them. Time point: pretreatment peripheral blood. The patients had locally advanced or metastatic urothelial carcinoma. Every PCR received spiked-in synthetic TCR analog templates. Assay used: immunoSEQ multiplex PCR; TCRdb lists only in-frame clones, some missing. The data show 90,000 or so clones, with roughly 90% seen just once and 0.85% to 1% held by the top ten. The material sequenced was PBMCs, taken around atezolizumab (anti-PD-L1) treatment. This chain connects TRBV6-5 to TRBJ1-4, with D perhaps matching TRBD1 (6 bases). This TCR was sampled from an elderly woman with urothelial cancer. This chain's CDR3 is CASSPRTAFEKLFF. The CDR3 region has the DNA TGTGCCAGCAGTCCAAGGACAGCCTTTGAAAAACTGTTTTTT.